This TCR beta chain was sequenced for a study of T-cell memory formation after mild COVID-19. The sample holds many counts of this clonotype. TCRdb used MiXCR to reprocess the 5' RACE reads, holding one entry per CDR3 protein. The repertoire consists of approximately 500,000 distinct CDR3 sequences, with roughly 25% occurring once and the leading ten covering about an eighth. The V and J ends lost 3 bases and 6 bases, in that order; junction bases with no gene match: 13. This CDR3 comprises 15 residues. Looked up from germline, CDR1 is GTSNPN and CDR2 is SVGIG (reference sequence). This receptor was taken from an adult woman who had mild COVID-19 (a few samples of this study predate the infection). Cell type and time point are not known. The specimen sequenced was PBMCs or a T cell subset sorted from them (not recorded which). The chain combines TRBV30 with TRBJ2-7; 8 bases are a match to TRBD1. CDR3 DNA: TGTGCCTGGAGCTCAGGGGGCCAAATATCGGGCGAGCAGTACTTC. Translation gives CAWSSGGQISGEQYF.